This record concerns one TCR beta chain sequence. The sample is drawn from a study of blood T cell repertoires in COVID-19. Study overall: COVID-19 samples collected from the United States, Italy and Spain covered acute and convalescent phases. Sources were T cells, B-cell-depleted T cells, or PBMCs; the material itself was cDNA or gDNA.

As handled by the study authors: Amplification with reference gene primers provided the estimates of nucleated cell counts. Sequenced by immunoSEQ multiplex PCR; TCRdb stores in-frame clones only, minus some. V and J calls and clone size are given by that table; D and trimming were obtained from the DNA. This table has some 220,000 clones, 85% appearing once. V shed 7 bases and J shed 1 base, with 8 bases lying between them. Germline loops: CDR1 SNHLY, CDR2 FYNNEI. This CDR3 has 13 residues. Sequencing input: peripheral blood. The V gene is TRBV2, the J gene TRBJ1-3; D remains unclear. The receptor comes from a woman aged 60-70 years with active or convalescent COVID-19. CDR3: CASNVESGNTIYF. The CDR3, as DNA: TGTGCCAGCAATGTGGAGTCTGGAAACACCATATATTTT.